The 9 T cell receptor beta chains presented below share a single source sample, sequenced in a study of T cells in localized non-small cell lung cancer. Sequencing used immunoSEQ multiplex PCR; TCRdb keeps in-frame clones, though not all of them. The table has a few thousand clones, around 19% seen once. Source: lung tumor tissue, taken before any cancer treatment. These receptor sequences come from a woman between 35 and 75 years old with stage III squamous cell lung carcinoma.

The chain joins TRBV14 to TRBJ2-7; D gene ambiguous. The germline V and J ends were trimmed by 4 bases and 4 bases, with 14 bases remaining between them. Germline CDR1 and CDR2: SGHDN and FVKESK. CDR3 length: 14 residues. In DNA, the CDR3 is TGTGCCAGCAGCCTCCTATACTCCTCGTACGAGCAGTACTTC. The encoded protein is CASSLLYSSYEQYF. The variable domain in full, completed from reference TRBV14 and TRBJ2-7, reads EAGVTQFPSHSVIEKGQTVTLRCDPISGHDNLYWYRRVMGKEIKFLLHFVKESKQDESGMPNNRFLAERTGGTYSTLKVQPAELEDSGVYFCASSLLYSSYEQYFGPGTRLTVT.

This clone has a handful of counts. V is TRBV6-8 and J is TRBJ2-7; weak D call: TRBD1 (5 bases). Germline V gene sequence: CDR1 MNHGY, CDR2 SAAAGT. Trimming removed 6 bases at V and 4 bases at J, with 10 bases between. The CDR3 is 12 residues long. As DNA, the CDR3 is TGTGCCAGCAGGAGACAGACTTACGAGCAGTACTTC. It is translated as CASRRQTYEQYF.

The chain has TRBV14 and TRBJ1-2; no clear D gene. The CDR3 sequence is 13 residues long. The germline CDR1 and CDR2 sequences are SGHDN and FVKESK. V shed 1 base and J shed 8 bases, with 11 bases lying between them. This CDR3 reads CASSQGMRLGYTF. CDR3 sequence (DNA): TGTGCCAGCAGCCAAGGAATGCGGCTCGGCTACACCTTC.

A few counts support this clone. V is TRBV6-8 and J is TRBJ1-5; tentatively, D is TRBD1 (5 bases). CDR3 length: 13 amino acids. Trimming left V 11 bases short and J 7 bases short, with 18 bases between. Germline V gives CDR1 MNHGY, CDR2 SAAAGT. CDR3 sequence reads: CACRGTLTQPQHF. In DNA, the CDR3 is TGTGCCTGCCGCGGGACTCTCACCCAGCCCCAGCATTTT.

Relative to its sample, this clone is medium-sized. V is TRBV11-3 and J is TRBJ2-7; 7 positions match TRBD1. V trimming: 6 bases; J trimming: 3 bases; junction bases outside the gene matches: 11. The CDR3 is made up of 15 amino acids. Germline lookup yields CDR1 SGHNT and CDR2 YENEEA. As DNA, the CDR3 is TGTGCCAGCAGTCGACAGGGATTACCCAACTACGAGCAGTACTTC. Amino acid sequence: CASSRQGLPNYEQYF.

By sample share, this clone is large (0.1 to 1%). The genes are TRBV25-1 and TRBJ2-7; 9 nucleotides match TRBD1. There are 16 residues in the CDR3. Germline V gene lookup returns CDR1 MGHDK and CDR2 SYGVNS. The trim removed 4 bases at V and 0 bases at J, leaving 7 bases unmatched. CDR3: CASSAPGQGVSYEQYF. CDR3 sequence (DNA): TGTGCCAGCAGTGCGCCGGGACAGGGCGTCTCCTACGAGCAGTACTTC.

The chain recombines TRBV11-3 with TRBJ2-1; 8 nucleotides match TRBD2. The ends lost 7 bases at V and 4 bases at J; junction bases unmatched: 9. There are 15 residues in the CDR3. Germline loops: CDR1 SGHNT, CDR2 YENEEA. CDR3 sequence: CASTEGEREYNEQFF. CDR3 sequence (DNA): TGTGCCAGCACCGAGGGGGAGCGGGAGTACAATGAGCAGTTCTTC.

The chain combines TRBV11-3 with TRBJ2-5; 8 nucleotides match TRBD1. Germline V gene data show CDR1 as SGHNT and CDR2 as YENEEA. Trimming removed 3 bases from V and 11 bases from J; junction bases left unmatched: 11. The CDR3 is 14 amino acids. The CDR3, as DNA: TGTGCCAGCAGCTTTCAGGCAGGGGGCCAGTTTCAGTACTTC. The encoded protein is CASSFQAGGQFQYF.

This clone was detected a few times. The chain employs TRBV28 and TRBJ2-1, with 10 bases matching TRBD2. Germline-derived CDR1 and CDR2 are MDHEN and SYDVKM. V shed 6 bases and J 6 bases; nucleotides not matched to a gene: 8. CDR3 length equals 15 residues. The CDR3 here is CASRSPSGSVNEQFF. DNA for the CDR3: TGTGCCAGCAGATCCCCTAGCGGGAGTGTCAATGAGCAGTTCTTC.